The rows below give T cell receptor beta chains drawn from one sample of a study of T-cell reconstitution after alpha-beta-depleted transplantation in children. MiXCR, run by TCRdb on the PCR reads, gives a single entry per CDR3 protein. The repertoire has around 410,000 distinct CDR3 sequences, about 11% of them found once; the top ten carry roughly 6%. Sequencing used PBMCs from the stem cell graft donor, obtained from the stem cell graft. The receptors stem from a human donor who donated a stem cell graft to a child with acute myeloid leukemia. CDR3s include the opening cysteine and the closing phenylalanine or tryptophan. A D gene is named only where the DNA matches it firmly. Not all rows give a size; the values are once, few, many and, for expanded clones, a class.

V,D,J,size,DNA,CDR3
TRBV20-1,.,TRBJ2-1,few,TGCAGTGCTATTAACCTAGTCCCCCACTACAATGAGCAGTTCTTC,CSAINLVPHYNEQFF
TRBV7-2,.,TRBJ1-4,.,TGTGCCAGCAGCTTAACTTTCACTCCGGGGGATGAAAAACTGTTTTTT,CASSLTFTPGDEKLFF
TRBV15,.,TRBJ2-3,many,TGTGCCACCAGCAGAGATGGGCCCGAGGGGGATACGCAGTATTTT,CATSRDGPEGDTQYF
TRBV18,.,TRBJ2-7,few,TGTGCCAGCTCACCACCCCGAACCCTTCACTACGAGCAGTACTTC,CASSPPRTLHYEQYF
TRBV7-2,TRBD2,TRBJ2-7,few,TGTGCCAGCAGCTTATCTAGCGGGCCAGCGTCGCCTTACGAGCAGTACTTC,CASSLSSGPASPYEQYF
TRBV12-3/TRBV12-4,TRBD2,TRBJ2-3,.,TGTGCCAGCAGTTCGGGAGGGAGGGGCGGGTTGCAGTATTTT,CASSSGGRGGLQYF
TRBV10-3,TRBD1,TRBJ2-2,few,TGTGCCATCAGCTTCGCGGACAGGGACACCGGGGAGCTGTTTTTT,CAISFADRDTGELFF
TRBV5-1,TRBD1,TRBJ2-7,.,TGCGCCAGCAGCCGGACAGGTCCGGGATACGAGCAGTACTTC,CASSRTGPGYEQYF
TRBV20-1,.,TRBJ2-2,few,TGCAGTGCGCTCCAGGGAGACACCGGGGAGCTGTTTTTT,CSALQGDTGELFF
TRBV5-1,.,TRBJ2-1,many,TGCGCCAGCAGCTTGGGTACTAGTTCAAATGAGCAGTTCTTC,CASSLGTSSNEQFF
TRBV24-1,TRBD2,TRBJ2-2,many,TGTGCCACCAGTGCCCGGGGAGCGGGGGCCACTACCGGGGAGCTGTTTTTT,CATSARGAGATTGELFF
TRBV5-5,TRBD1,TRBJ1-1,.,TGTGCCAGCAGCATAGGACAGGGGTCGGGTGAAGCTTTCTTT,CASSIGQGSGEAFF
TRBV18,.,TRBJ2-1,few,TGTGCCAGCTCACCATCGTTATGGGCGGATGAGCAGTTCTTC,CASSPSLWADEQFF
TRBV2,.,TRBJ2-2,many,TGTGCCAGCAGTATGGGGACCGCATCCCTCCGAGACACCGGGGAGCTGTTTTTT,CASSMGTASLRDTGELFF
TRBV6-5,.,TRBJ1-6,.,TGTGCCAGCAGTTACTCGGCAGGGTATTCACCCCTCCACTTT,CASSYSAGYSPLHF
TRBV4-1,TRBD2,TRBJ2-1,few,TGCGCCAGCAGCCAAGTTCGGGGGGGGAGCGATGAGCAGTTCTTC,CASSQVRGGSDEQFF
TRBV5-1,TRBD1,TRBJ1-2,.,TGCGCCAGCAGCACGGGGACAGCTAACTATGGCTACACCTTC,CASSTGTANYGYTF
TRBV19,TRBD2,TRBJ2-3,.,TGTGCCAGCCGCACTAGCGGGGGGTTCACAGATACGCAGTATTTT,CASRTSGGFTDTQYF
TRBV12-5,TRBD1,TRBJ2-1,few,TGTGCTAGTGGGACAGGGATCGTCTCCTACAATGAGCAGTTCTTC,CASGTGIVSYNEQFF
TRBV28,.,TRBJ2-5,few,TGTGCCAGCAGTTCTCAGGTATTGAAAGAGACCCAGTACTTC,CASSSQVLKETQYF
TRBV5-1,.,TRBJ2-2,few,TGCGCCAGCGGCCCCCTACCAGGGTCGGCCGGGGAGCTGTTTTTT,CASGPLPGSAGELFF
TRBV15,.,TRBJ2-1,many,TGTGCCACCAGTACGGGGTACAATGAGCAGTTCTTC,CATSTGYNEQFF